This T cell receptor (beta chain) is from a study of monozygotic twins with inflammatory bowel disease. Broader study findings: Healthy co-twins, by inverse Simpson, had higher TCRbeta diversity than their siblings with IBD.

A word on this clonotype: Its antigen remains unidentified.

Starting material for each TCR library was about 3.5 ug of total RNA. A 6-nucleotide sample barcode was carried by the UMIs, which template switching added. TCRdb reprocessed the 5' RACE reads, keeping one entry per CDR3 protein, no DNA. The listing contains over 200,000 distinct CDR3 sequences. The sample was blood. This receptor was obtained from a human donor with ulcerative colitis or Crohn's disease, or a healthy co-twin of an affected twin (not recorded which).

The CDR3 sequence: CASSWLAGVSYNEQFF. The chain uses TRBV19 and TRBJ2-1; there is no DNA to check the TCRdb D call of TRBD2. The CDR3 has 16 residues. Germline loops: CDR1 LNHDA, CDR2 SQIVND (reference sequence).